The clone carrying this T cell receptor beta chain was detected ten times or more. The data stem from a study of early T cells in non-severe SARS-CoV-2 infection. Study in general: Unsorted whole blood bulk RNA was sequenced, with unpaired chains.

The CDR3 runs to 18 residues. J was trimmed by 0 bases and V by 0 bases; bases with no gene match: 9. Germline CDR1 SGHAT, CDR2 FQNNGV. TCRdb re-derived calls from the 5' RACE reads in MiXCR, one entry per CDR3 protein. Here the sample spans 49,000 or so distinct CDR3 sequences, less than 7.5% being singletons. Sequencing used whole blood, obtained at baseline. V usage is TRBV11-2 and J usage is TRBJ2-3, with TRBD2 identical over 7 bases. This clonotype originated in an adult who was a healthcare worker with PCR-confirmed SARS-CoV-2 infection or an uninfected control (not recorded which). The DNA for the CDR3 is TGTGCCAGCAGCTTAGAACCGACACTAGCGCGAAGCACAGATACGCAGTATTTT. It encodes CASSLEPTLARSTDTQYF.